The 3 T cell receptor beta chains below all came from one sample that was sequenced in a study of lymphopenia after photon versus proton radiotherapy. Generated by immunoSEQ multiplex PCR, the TCRdb table keeps only in-frame clones and is missing some. The sample includes 150,000 to 200,000 clones, 80% to 90% seen only once; the top ten take less than 6%. Here the sequenced sample was peripheral blood, taken from a patient treated with photon-based radiotherapy. Source of these receptors: a man between 50 and 59 years old with gastric cancer.

The chain links TRBV5-8 to TRBJ1-2; 11 bases map to TRBD1. J gave up 7 bases and V 3 bases, and 8 bases lay outside the gene matches. The germline gives CDR1 SGHTS, CDR2 YDEGEE. This CDR3 has 15 residues. DNA of the CDR3: TGTGCCAGCAGCTCCGGGGACAGGGGGGCCGGTGGCTACACCTTC. Protein: CASSSGDRGAGGYTF. Drawing the rest from reference TRBV5-8 and TRBJ1-2, the complete variable domain is EAGVTQSPTHLIKTRGQQATLRCSPISGHTSVYWYQQALGLGLQFLLWYDEGEERNRGNFPPRFSGRQFPNYSSELNVNALELEDSALYLCASSSGDRGAGGYTFGSGTRLTVV.

The V gene is TRBV27, the J gene TRBJ2-1; D gene uncertain. The CDR3 has 15 residues. The ends were cut back, 5 bases at V and 2 bases at J, with 13 bases in the middle. Germline V lookup: CDR1 MNHEY, CDR2 SMNVEV (reference sequence). CDR3 loop: CASSTHPAPYNEQFF. The CDR3 bases are TGTGCCAGCAGTACCCACCCAGCCCCCTACAATGAGCAGTTCTTC.

The V and J genes are TRBV9 and TRBJ1-1, with no clear D. Germline assignment: CDR1 SGDLS and CDR2 YYNGEE. The CDR3 has 15 amino acids. V was cut by 4 bases and J by 5 bases, with 18 bases left in between. The CDR3 DNA reads as TGTGCCAGCAGCCCGTCCCCCACCAGTTATACTGAAGCTTTCTTT. It is translated as CASSPSPTSYTEAFF.